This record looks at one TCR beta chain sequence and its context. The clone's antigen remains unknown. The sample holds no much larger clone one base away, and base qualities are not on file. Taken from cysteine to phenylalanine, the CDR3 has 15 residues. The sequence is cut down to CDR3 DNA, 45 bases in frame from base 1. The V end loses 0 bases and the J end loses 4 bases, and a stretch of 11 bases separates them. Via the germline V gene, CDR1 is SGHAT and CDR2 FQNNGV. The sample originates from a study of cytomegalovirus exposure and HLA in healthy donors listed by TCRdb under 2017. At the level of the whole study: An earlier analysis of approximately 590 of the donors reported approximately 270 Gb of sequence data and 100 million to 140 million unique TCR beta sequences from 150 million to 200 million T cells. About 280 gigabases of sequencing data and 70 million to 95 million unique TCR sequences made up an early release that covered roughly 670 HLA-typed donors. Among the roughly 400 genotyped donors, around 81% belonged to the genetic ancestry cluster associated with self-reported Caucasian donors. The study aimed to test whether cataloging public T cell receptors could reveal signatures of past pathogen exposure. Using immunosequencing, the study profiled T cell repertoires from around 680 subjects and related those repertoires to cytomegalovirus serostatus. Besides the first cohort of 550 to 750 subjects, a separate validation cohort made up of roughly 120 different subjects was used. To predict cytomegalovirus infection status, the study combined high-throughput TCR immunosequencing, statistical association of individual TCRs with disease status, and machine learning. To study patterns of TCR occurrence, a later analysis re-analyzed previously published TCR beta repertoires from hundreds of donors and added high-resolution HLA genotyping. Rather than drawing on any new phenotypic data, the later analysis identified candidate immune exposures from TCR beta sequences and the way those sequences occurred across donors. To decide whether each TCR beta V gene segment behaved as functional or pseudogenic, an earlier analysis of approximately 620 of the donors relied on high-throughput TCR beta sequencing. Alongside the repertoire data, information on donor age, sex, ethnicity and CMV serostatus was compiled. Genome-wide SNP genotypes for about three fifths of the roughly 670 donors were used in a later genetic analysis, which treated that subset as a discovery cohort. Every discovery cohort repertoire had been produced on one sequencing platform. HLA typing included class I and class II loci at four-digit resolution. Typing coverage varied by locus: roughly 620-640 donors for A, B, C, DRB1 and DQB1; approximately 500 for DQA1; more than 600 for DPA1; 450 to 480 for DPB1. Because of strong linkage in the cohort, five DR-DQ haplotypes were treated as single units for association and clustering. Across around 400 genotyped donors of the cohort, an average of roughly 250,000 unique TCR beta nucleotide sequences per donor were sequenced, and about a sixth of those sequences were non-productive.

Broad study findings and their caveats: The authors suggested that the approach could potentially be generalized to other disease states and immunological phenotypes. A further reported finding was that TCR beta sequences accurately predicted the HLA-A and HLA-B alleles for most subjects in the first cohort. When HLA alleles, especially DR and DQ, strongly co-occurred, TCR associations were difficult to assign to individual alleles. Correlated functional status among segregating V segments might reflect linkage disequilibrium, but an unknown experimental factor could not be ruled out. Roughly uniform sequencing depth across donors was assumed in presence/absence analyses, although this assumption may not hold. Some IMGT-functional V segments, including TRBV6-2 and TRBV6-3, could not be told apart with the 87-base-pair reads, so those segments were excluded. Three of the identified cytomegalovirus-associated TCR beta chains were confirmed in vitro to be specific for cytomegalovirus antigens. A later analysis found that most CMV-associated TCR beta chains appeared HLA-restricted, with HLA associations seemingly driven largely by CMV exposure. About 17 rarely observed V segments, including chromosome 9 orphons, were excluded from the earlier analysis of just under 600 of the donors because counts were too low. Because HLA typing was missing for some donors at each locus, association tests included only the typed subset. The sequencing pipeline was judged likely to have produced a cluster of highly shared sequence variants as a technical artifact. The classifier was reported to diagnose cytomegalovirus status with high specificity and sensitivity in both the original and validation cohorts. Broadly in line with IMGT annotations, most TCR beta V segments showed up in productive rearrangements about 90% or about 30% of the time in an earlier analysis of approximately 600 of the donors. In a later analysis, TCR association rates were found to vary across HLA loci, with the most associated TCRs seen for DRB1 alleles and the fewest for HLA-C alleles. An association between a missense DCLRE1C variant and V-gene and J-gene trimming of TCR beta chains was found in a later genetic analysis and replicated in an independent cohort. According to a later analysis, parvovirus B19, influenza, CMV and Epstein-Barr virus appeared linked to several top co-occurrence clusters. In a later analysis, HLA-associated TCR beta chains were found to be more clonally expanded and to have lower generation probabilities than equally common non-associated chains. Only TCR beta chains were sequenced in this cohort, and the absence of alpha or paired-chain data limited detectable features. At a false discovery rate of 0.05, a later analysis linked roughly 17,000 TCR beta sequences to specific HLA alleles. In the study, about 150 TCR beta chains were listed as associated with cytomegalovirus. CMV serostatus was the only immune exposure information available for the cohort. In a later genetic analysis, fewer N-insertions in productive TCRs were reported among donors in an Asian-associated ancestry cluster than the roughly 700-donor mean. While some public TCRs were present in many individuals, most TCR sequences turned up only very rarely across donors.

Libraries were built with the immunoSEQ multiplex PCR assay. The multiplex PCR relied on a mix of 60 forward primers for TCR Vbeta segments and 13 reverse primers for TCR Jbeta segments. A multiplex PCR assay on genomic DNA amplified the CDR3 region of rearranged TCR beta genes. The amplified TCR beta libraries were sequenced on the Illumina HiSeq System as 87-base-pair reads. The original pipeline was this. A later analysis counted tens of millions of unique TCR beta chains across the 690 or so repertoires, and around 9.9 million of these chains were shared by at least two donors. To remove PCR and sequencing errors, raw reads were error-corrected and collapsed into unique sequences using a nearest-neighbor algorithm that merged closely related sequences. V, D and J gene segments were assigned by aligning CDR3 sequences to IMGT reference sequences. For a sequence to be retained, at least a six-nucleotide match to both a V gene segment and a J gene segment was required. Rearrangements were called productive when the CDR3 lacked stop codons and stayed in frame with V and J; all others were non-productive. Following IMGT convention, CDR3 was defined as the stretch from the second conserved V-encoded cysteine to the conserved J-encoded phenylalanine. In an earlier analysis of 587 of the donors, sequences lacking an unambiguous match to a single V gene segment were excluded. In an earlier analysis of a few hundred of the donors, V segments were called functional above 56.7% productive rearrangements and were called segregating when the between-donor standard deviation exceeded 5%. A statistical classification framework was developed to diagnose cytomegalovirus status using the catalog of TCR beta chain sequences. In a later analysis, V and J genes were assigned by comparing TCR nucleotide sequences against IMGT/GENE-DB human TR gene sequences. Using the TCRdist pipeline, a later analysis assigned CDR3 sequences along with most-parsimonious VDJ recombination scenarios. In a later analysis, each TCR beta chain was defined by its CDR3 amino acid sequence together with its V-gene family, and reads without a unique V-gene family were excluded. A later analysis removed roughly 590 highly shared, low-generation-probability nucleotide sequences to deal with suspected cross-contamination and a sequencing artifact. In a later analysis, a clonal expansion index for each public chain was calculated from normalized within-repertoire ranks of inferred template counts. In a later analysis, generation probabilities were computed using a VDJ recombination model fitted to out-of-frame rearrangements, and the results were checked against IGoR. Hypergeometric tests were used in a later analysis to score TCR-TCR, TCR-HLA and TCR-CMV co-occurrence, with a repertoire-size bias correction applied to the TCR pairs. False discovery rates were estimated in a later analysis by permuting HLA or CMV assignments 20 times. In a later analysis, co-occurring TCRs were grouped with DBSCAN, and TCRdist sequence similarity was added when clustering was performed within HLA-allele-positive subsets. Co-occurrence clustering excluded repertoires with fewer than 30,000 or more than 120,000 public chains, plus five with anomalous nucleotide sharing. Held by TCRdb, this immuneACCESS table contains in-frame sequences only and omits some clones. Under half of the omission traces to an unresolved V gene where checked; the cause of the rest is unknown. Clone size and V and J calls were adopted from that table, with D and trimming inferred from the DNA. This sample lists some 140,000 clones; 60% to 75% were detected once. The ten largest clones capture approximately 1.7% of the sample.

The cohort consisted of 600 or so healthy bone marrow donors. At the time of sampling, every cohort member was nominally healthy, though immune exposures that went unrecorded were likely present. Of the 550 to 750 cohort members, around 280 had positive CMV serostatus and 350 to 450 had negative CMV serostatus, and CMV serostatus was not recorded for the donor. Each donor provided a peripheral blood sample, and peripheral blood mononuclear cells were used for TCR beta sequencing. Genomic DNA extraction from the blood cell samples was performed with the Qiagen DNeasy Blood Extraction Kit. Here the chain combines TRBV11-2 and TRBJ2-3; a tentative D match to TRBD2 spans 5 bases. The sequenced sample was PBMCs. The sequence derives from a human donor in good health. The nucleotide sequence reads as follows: TGTGCCAGCAGCTTAGATCTCCTAGCAGCAGATACGCAGTATTTT. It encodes CASSLDLLAADTQYF.